This entry describes one TCR beta chain. The antigen is undetermined. This entry belongs to a study of T cells in localized non-small cell lung cancer. Study findings and constraints: The study found T cell clonality highest in uninvolved adjacent lung, above tumor.

The CDR3 sequence is 15 residues long. Germline CDR1 is MNHEY and CDR2 is SMNVEV (reference sequence). V shed 2 bases, J shed 4 bases, and the junction held 5 bases outside the gene matches. Clones were read by immunoSEQ multiplex PCR, and TCRdb kept only the in-frame ones, dropping some. The sample consists of about 59,000 clones, approximately 90% of them appearing once. The origin of this receptor is a man aged 40 to 75 with stage I lung adenocarcinoma. The chain is built from TRBV27 and TRBJ1-5, with 7 bases aligning to TRBD1. The source was peripheral blood, collected before any cancer treatment. The CDR3 coding sequence is TGTGCCAGCAGTTTAGAAGGGACAGTGAATCAGCCCCAGCATTTT. Its protein product is CASSLEGTVNQPQHF.